The source of this TCR beta chain is a study of blood T cell repertoires in COVID-19. Overall study: Whether acute or convalescent, the COVID-19 samples came from the United States, Italy and Spain.

It was during active infection that Seattle patients were enrolled and then longitudinally followed. The V gene lost 6 bases and the J gene lost 0 bases, with 17 bases spanning the gap. Per the germline V gene, CDR1 is MDHEN and CDR2 is SYDVKM. The CDR3 extends over 16 amino acids. Methods used by the authors: Amplification of reference gene primers provided the estimated nucleated cell counts. Some clones are missing from TCRdb's copy, which holds only in-frame ones; the method was immunoSEQ multiplex PCR. V and J calls and clone size are copied from that table; D and trimming were computed from the DNA. This table holds a few hundred thousand clones, 65% to 90% found once.

The chain couples TRBV28 to TRBJ1-2; tentatively, D is TRBD1 (5 bases). The sample comprised peripheral blood. This clonotype was obtained from a woman aged 65 to 85 with COVID-19, enrolled during active disease. For the CDR3, the DNA is TGTGCCAGCAGGAATAAAGCAGGGAAGGCTAACTATGGCTACACCTTC. This encodes CASRNKAGKANYGYTF.